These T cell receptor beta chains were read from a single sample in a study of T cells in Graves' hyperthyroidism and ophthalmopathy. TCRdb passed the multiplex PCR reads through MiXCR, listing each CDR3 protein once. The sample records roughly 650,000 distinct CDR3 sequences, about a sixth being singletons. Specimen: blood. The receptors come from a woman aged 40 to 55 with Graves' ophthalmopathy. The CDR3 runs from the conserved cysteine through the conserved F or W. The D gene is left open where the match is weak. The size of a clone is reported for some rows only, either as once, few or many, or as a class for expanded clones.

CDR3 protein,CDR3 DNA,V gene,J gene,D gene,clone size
CASSQGALVSRNEQFF,TGTGCCAGCAGCCAAGGGGCACTAGTGAGTAGGAATGAGCAGTTCTTC,TRBV3-1,TRBJ2-1,-,many
CASRTETIGTEAFF,TGTGCCAGCAGGACCGAGACGATAGGCACTGAAGCTTTCTTT,TRBV12-3/TRBV12-4,TRBJ1-1,-,many
CASSLGDSSGANVLTF,TGTGCCAGCAGCCTTGGGGACAGCTCTGGGGCCAACGTCCTGACTTTC,TRBV7-3,TRBJ2-6,TRBD1,few
CASRAGTSLREQYF,TGTGCCAGCAGGGCCGGGACTAGCCTACGCGAGCAGTACTTC,TRBV7-2,TRBJ2-7,TRBD2,-
CSATPGTAYNEQFF,TGCAGTGCTACCCCCGGGACAGCTTACAATGAGCAGTTCTTC,TRBV20-1,TRBJ2-1,TRBD1,many
CASSFDLPGRTGELFF,TGTGCCAGCAGCTTTGATCTGCCGGGGCGCACCGGGGAGCTGTTTTTT,TRBV11-2,TRBJ2-2,-,-
CASSSRTVDTQYF,TGTGCCAGCAGTTCTAGGACGGTAGATACGCAGTATTTT,TRBV27,TRBJ2-3,-,-
CASGQGINTGELFF,TGTGCTAGTGGACAGGGGATTAACACCGGGGAGCTGTTTTTT,TRBV12-5,TRBJ2-2,TRBD1,few
CASSRNMEQPQHF,TGTGCCAGCAGCCGAAACATGGAGCAGCCCCAGCATTTT,TRBV12-3/TRBV12-4,TRBJ1-5,-,many
CASSRRVLWNEQYF,TGTGCCAGCAGTCGTCGGGTCCTGTGGAACGAGCAGTACTTC,TRBV28,TRBJ2-7,-,many
CATSRDQGMDTQYF,TGTGCCACCAGCAGAGATCAGGGGATGGATACGCAGTATTTT,TRBV15,TRBJ2-3,-,many
CASSSGTSGLEQFF,TGTGCCAGCAGCTCCGGGACTAGCGGGCTTGAGCAGTTCTTC,TRBV5-5,TRBJ2-1,TRBD2,few
CASSPGTSGSSYNEQFF,TGTGCCAGCAGCCCTGGGACTAGCGGGAGCTCCTACAATGAGCAGTTCTTC,TRBV3-1,TRBJ2-1,TRBD2,many
CASGWTDSYEQYF,TGTGCCAGCGGTTGGACGGACTCCTACGAGCAGTACTTC,TRBV6-1,TRBJ2-7,-,few
CASSLRTAITEAFF,TGTGCCAGCTCACTTCGGACAGCGATCACTGAAGCTTTCTTT,TRBV18,TRBJ1-1,-,-
CASSDSAGGNTDTQYF,TGTGCCAGCAGTGACTCGGCGGGGGGGAACACAGATACGCAGTATTTT,TRBV6-4,TRBJ2-3,TRBD2,few
CASSLRGVVNSPLHF,TGTGCCAGCAGCTTACGGGGGGTAGTTAATTCACCCCTCCACTTT,TRBV12-3/TRBV12-4,TRBJ1-6,-,-
CASSLDSGMLYF,TGTGCCAGCAGTTTAGACTCCGGAATGTTGTATTTT,TRBV27,TRBJ2-3,-,-